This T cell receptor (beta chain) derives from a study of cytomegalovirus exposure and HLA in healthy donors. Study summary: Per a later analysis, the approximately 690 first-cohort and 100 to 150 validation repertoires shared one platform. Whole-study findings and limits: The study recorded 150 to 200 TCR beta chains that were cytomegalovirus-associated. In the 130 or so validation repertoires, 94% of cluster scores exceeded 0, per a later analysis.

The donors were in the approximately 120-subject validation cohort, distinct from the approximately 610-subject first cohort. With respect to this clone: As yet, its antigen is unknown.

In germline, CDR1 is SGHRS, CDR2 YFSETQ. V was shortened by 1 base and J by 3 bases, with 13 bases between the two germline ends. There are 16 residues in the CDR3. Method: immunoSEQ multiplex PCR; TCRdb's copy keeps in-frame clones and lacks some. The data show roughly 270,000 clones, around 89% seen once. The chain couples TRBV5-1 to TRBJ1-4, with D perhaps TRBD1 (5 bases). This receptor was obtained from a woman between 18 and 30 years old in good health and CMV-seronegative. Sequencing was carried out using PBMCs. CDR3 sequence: CASSLPRGGSNEKLFF. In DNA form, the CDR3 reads TGCGCCAGCAGCTTGCCCCGGGGGGGGTCTAATGAAAAACTGTTTTTT.